This T cell receptor (beta chain) is from a study of cytomegalovirus exposure and HLA in healthy donors. Looking at the study overall: Among the 398 genotyped donors, approximately 81% were placed in the Caucasian-associated ancestry cluster. Points from the study as a whole: When the data were analyzed later, several of the most significant clusters appeared to be linked to common viral pathogens.

This CDR3 spans 15 amino acids. The V gene's germline CDR1 is ENHRY and CDR2 SYGVKD. After removal of 10 bases from V and 7 bases from J, the junction contained 17 bases not matched to a gene. The study ran its PCR with 60 Vbeta and 13 Jbeta primers. Method: immunoSEQ multiplex PCR; TCRdb's copy keeps in-frame clones and lacks some. The sample yields 150,000 to 200,000 clones, about three quarters seen once. For this clone: As yet, its antigen is unknown.

The gene calls are TRBV10-3 and TRBJ1-2, with 8 positions matching TRBD1. This sequence originates from a woman aged 45-59 years in good health and CMV-seropositive. Material: PBMCs. The CDR3 reads CATEDRGLTPGGYTF. The CDR3 nucleotides read TGTGCCACCGAAGACAGGGGACTTACCCCTGGTGGCTACACCTTC.